Listed here are 25 T cell receptor beta chains from one sample, sequenced in a study of blood T cells in healthy people across ages. Primers used in a second PCR of about 6 to 11 cycles were a sample-barcoded 5' primer and a J-beta primer mix. One entry per CDR3 protein results from TCRdb running MiXCR on the 5' RACE reads. This table has around 750,000 distinct CDR3 sequences, approximately 55% appearing once. Sequencing was performed on blood. These receptor sequences come from an elderly man in good health.

There are a few counts of this clonotype. The V call is TRBV5-1, the J call TRBJ2-1; D call uncertain. Trimming shortened V by 0 bases and J by 6 bases, and 7 bases separated the two germline ends. This CDR3 comprises 13 residues. Germline assignment: CDR1 SGHRS and CDR2 YFSETQ. The CDR3 loop reads CASSLDRFNEQFF. The CDR3 DNA reads as TGCGCCAGCAGCTTGGACCGATTCAATGAGCAGTTCTTC.

There are a few counts of this clonotype. The chain has TRBV29-1 and TRBJ1-1; D possibly corresponds to TRBD1 (6 bases). The germline CDR1 and CDR2 sequences are SQVTM and ANQGSEA. The CDR3 extends over 12 amino acids. V was pared by 6 bases and J by 2 bases, with 10 bases between. CDR3 sequence (DNA): TGCAGCGTCGCACAGGGAAACACTGAAGCTTTCTTT. The encoded protein is CSVAQGNTEAFF.

The chain couples TRBV4-1 to TRBJ1-2, with TRBD1 matching 9 bases. J lost 4 bases, V lost 0 bases, and 6 bases had no gene match. There are 16 residues in the CDR3. The germline V gene encodes CDR1 MGHRA and CDR2 YSYEKL. The DNA for the CDR3 is TGCGCCAGCAGCCAAGACCTGGGACAGGGCCTCTATGGCTACACCTTC. This codes for CASSQDLGQGLYGYTF.

This rearrangement joins TRBV9 to TRBJ1-1; D is uncertain. V dropped 0 bases and J dropped 0 bases, with 9 bases sitting between them. The CDR3 loop spans 15 amino acids. Germline V gene data show CDR1 as SGDLS and CDR2 as YYNGEE. This CDR3 reads CASSVDPLMNTEAFF. For the CDR3, the DNA is TGTGCCAGCAGCGTAGATCCGCTTATGAACACTGAAGCTTTCTTT.

The V and J genes are TRBV19 and TRBJ1-1; D unclear. The CDR3 covers 13 residues. Between the trimmed V and J ends, which lost 3 bases and 0 bases, there was a span of 5 bases. Germline V gene data show CDR1 as LNHDA and CDR2 as SQIVND (reference sequence). The CDR3 region has the DNA TGTGCCAGTAGTATGCGGCTGAACACTGAAGCTTTCTTT. Residues: CASSMRLNTEAFF.

For the CDR3, the DNA is TGTGCCACCAGTGATGGTTTAACAGGGATTTGGAATGAGCAGTACTTC. Its protein is CATSDGLTGIWNEQYF. The chain employs TRBV24-1 and TRBJ2-5, with D possibly TRBD1 on 6 matching bases. The CDR3 loop spans 16 amino acids. Germline V lookup: CDR1 KGHDR, CDR2 SFDVKD. V gave up 3 bases and J gave up 11 bases, with 24 bases separating them.

This clonotype turned up a few times. The chain joins TRBV5-1 to TRBJ2-1; TRBD2 matches 9 bases. The ends lost 5 bases at V and 7 bases at J; junction bases unmatched: 16. This CDR3 has 17 amino acids. Germline CDR1 is SGHRS and CDR2 is YFSETQ. The CDR3: CASRPNSVAGAANEQFF. The CDR3 DNA reads as TGCGCCAGCAGACCCAACTCGGTAGCGGGAGCGGCAAATGAGCAGTTCTTC.

This clonotype turned up a few times. The gene calls are TRBV10-3 and TRBJ2-4; D is unclear. Trimming removed 2 bases at V and 1 base at J, with 9 bases between. The length of the CDR3 is 15 residues. Germline CDR1 is ENHRY and CDR2 is SYGVKD. The CDR3: CAISELSGAKNIQYF. In DNA, the CDR3 is TGTGCCATCAGTGAGCTTTCCGGGGCCAAAAACATTCAGTACTTC.

This clonotype was observed a handful of times. This chain links TRBV7-9 with TRBJ2-3; 8 bases fit TRBD2. Germline V gene sequence: CDR1 SEHNR, CDR2 FQNEAQ (reference sequence). CDR3 length: 13 residues. After removal of 5 bases from V and 11 bases from J, the junction contained 9 bases not matched to a gene. CDR3 in DNA: TGTGCCAGCAGCGGAACCTTAGCGGGAAGGCAGTATTTT. Its translation is CASSGTLAGRQYF.

The V gene is TRBV11-2, the J gene TRBJ2-4; D possibly corresponds to TRBD2 (6 bases). The J call may be mistaken, given a closer DNA end match to TRBJ2-7. Germline values: CDR1 SGHAT, CDR2 FQNNGV. The CDR3 totals 15 residues. The CDR3 sequence: CASSLGRRGFYEQYF. DNA for the CDR3: TGTGCCAGCAGCTTAGGTAGGCGGGGATTCTACGAGCAGTACTTC.

The rearrangement links TRBV27 to TRBJ1-2; a weak D match, TRBD1 (6 bases). The V gene lost 7 bases and the J gene lost 1 base, with 16 bases spanning the gap. This CDR3 spans 15 amino acids. The germline gives CDR1 MNHEY, CDR2 SMNVEV (reference sequence). The CDR3 sequence: CASTPRAGVNYGYTF. DNA for the CDR3: TGTGCCAGCACCCCCCGGGCAGGGGTTAACTATGGCTACACCTTC.

This clonotype turned up a few times. This chain connects TRBV29-1 to TRBJ1-1; D gene unclear. Germline CDR1 is SQVTM and CDR2 is ANQGSEA. The V end lost 3 bases, the J end lost 0 bases, and 5 bases lay between the germline ends. This CDR3 is 12 amino acids long. CDR3 sequence reads: CSVDRMNTEAFF. The DNA for the CDR3 is TGCAGCGTTGATCGGATGAACACTGAAGCTTTCTTT.

This clonotype was picked up a small number of times. V is TRBV18 and J is TRBJ2-7, with D hard to call. Trimming stripped 3 bases from V and 0 bases from J, with 12 bases between. Germline V gene lookup returns CDR1 KGHSH and CDR2 LQKENI. CDR3 length: 15 residues. DNA for the CDR3: TGTGCCAGCTCACCGCTAGGGTCCTCCTCCTACGAGCAGTACTTC. Translated: CASSPLGSSSYEQYF.

This chain uses TRBV5-1 with TRBJ2-3; D gene unclear. The V gene lost 0 bases and the J gene lost 14 bases, with 22 bases spanning the gap. CDR1 is SGHRS, CDR2 YFSETQ, per germline. The length of the CDR3 is 15 residues. The CDR3 nucleotides read TGCGCCAGCAGCTTGGCCTTGGCGGAGATCAGATACGCGTATTTT. Protein sequence: CASSLALAEIRYAYF.

This clonotype occurred a few times. The chain couples TRBV7-8 to TRBJ2-1, with TRBD2 identical over 11 bases. This CDR3 region has 16 residues. The junction had 6 bases not matched to a gene; V was cut back by 2 bases and J by 6 bases. The germline CDR1 and CDR2 sequences are SGHVS and FQNEAQ. This chain's CDR3 is CASSLSLAGGANEQFF. The CDR3 DNA follows: TGTGCCAGCAGCTTATCGCTAGCGGGAGGAGCCAATGAGCAGTTCTTC.

The chain employs TRBV7-2 and TRBJ2-3; 9 positions agree with TRBD1. The germline gives CDR1 SGHTA, CDR2 FQGNSA. The CDR3 is 17 residues long. J lost 1 base, V lost 4 bases, and 9 bases had no gene match. The CDR3 DNA is TGTGCCAGCAGCTACCCCCGGACAGGGGCTGGCACAGATACGCAGTATTTT. As protein: CASSYPRTGAGTDTQYF.

In its sample, this clonotype was seen a few times. This chain links TRBV27 with TRBJ2-5; D is perhaps TRBD1 (6 bases). CDR1 is MNHEY, CDR2 SMNVEV, per germline (reference sequence). The CDR3 loop spans 15 amino acids. Between the trimmed V and J ends, which lost 1 base and 5 bases, there was a span of 14 bases. The CDR3 is CASSLFRGVGETQYF. The CDR3 coding sequence is TGTGCCAGCAGTTTATTCAGGGGAGTGGGTGAGACCCAGTACTTC.

In its sample, this clonotype was seen a few times. The CDR3 DNA reads as TGCGCCAGCAGCTCGGGAGGTAGGGACCAGCCCCAGCATTTT. Translated, it gives CASSSGGRDQPQHF. The chain is built from TRBV5-1 and TRBJ1-5; maybe TRBD1 (5 bases). The V gene's germline CDR1 is SGHRS and CDR2 YFSETQ. V was pared by 3 bases and J by 7 bases, with 14 bases between. The CDR3 length is 14 residues.

The rearrangement joins TRBV29-1 to TRBJ2-4; 10 bases fit TRBD1. The end of the DNA is better explained by TRBJ2-7, so the J call may be wrong. The germline V gene encodes CDR1 SQVTM and CDR2 ANQGSEA. The CDR3 extends over 14 amino acids. CDR3 DNA: TGCAGCTTCCGTTCGGGACAGGGGCCCTACGAGCAGTACTTC. Encoded protein: CSFRSGQGPYEQYF.

This clonotype has more than one count but fewer than ten. V gene TRBV27 combines with J gene TRBJ1-5; no reliable D call. Germline V gene data show CDR1 as MNHEY and CDR2 as SMNVEV (reference sequence). Trimming removed 2 bases from V and 2 bases from J, with 13 bases in between. This CDR3 contains 16 residues. CDR3 DNA sequence: TGTGCCAGCAGTTTAACCTGGACCGGGGGCAATCAGCCCCAGCATTTT. Its translation is CASSLTWTGGNQPQHF.

The CDR3 is CASSLDGTGSTGELFF. CDR3 bases: TGCGCCAGCAGCTTAGACGGGACAGGGAGCACCGGGGAGCTGTTTTTT. The V and J genes are TRBV5-1 and TRBJ2-2; 9 nucleotides match TRBD1. Unmatched junction bases numbered 6, after V lost 2 bases and J lost 4 bases. The CDR3 covers 16 residues. Germline CDR1 reads SGHRS; CDR2 reads YFSETQ.

This chain joins TRBV29-1 and TRBJ2-1; D is perhaps TRBD2 (6 bases). The CDR3 totals 12 residues. Trimming left V 8 bases short and J 9 bases short, with 17 bases between. Germline-derived CDR1 and CDR2 are SQVTM and ANQGSEA. As DNA, the CDR3 is TGCAGCATTCGACCGGGAGCGGGTGAGCAGTTCTTC. Protein product: CSIRPGAGEQFF.

The chain employs TRBV20-1 and TRBJ1-5; TRBD1 is a possible D gene (5 bases). Deletions cut 5 bases from V and 3 bases from J, with 14 bases between. This CDR3 contains 14 residues. CDR1 and CDR2 (germline): DFQATT, SNEGSKA (reference sequence). The CDR3 DNA reads as TGCAGTGCTGGGGGAGGGTTGGCCAATCAGCCCCAGCATTTT. This codes for CSAGGGLANQPQHF.

The V call is TRBV5-6, the J call TRBJ2-5; a weak D match, TRBD2 (5 bases). V gave up 4 bases and J gave up 11 bases, with 18 bases separating them. The CDR3 covers 13 residues. Germline values: CDR1 SGHDT, CDR2 YYEEEE. This CDR3 reads CASSTDLFHEQYF. In nucleotides, the CDR3 is TGTGCCAGCAGCACGGACTTATTCCATGAGCAGTACTTC.

J is TRBJ1-4 and V is TRBV20-1; 7 bases fit TRBD1. The J segment lost 5 bases and the V segment lost 0 bases, leaving 9 bases of the junction unmatched. The germline V gene encodes CDR1 DFQATT and CDR2 SNEGSKA (reference sequence). CDR3 length: 16 residues. The CDR3 spells CSARDPRQGWNEKLFF. In DNA, the CDR3 is TGCAGTGCTAGAGACCCTAGACAGGGATGGAATGAAAAACTGTTTTTT.